The entry below gives a single T cell receptor (beta chain) sequence along with its context. This specimen belongs to a study of blood T cell repertoires in COVID-19. As for the study in general: PBMCs, B-cell-depleted T cells, or T cells provided the cDNA or gDNA that made up the material.

Germline-derived CDR1 and CDR2 are SGHDT and YYEEEE. V was trimmed by 0 bases and J by 7 bases, leaving 8 bases between them. CDR3 length: 13 residues. The authors' processing: Estimates of nucleated cell counts were drawn from the amplification of reference gene primers. The table came from immunoSEQ multiplex PCR; TCRdb's copy has only in-frame clones and leaves some out. That table supplies the V and J calls and clone size; D and trimming were determined from the DNA. The table has about 120,000 clones, 82% seen once; the top ten hold roughly 7.7%. Sequenced sample: peripheral blood. This sequence joins TRBV5-6 and TRBJ1-5, with D unresolved. The sequence was obtained from a man in his sixties or seventies with acute or convalescent COVID-19. The CDR3 is CASSLERKQPQHF. The CDR3 nucleotides are TGTGCCAGCAGCTTGGAGAGAAAACAGCCCCAGCATTTT.